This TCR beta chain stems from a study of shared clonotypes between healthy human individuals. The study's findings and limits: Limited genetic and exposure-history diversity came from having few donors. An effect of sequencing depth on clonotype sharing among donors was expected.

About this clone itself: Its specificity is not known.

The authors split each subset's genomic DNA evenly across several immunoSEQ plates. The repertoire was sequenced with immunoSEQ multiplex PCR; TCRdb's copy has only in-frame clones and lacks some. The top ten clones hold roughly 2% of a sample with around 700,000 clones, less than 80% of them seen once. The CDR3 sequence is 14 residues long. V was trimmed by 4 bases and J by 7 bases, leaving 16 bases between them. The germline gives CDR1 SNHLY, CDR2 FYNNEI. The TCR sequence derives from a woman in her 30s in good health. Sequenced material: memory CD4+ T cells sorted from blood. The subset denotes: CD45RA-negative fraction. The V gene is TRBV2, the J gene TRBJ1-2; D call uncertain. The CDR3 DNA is TGTGCCAGCAGTGGGTCCGGGAGAGGAGCTGGCTACACCTTC. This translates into CASSGSGRGAGYTF.